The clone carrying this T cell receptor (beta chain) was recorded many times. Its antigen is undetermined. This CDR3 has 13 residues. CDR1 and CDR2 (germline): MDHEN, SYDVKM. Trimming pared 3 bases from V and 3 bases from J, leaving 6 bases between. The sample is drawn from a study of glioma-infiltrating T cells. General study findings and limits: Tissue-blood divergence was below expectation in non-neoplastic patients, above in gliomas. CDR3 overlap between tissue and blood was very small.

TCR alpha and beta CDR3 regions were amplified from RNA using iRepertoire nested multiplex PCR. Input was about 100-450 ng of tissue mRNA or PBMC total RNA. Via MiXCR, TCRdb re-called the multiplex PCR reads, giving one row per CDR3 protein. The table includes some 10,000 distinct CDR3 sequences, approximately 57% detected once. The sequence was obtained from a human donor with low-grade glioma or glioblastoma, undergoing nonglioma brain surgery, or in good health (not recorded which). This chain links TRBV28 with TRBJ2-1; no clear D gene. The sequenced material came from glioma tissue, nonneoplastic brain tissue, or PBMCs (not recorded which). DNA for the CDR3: TGTGCCAGCAGTTTTTACCGCTACAATGAGCAGTTCTTC. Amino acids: CASSFYRYNEQFF.